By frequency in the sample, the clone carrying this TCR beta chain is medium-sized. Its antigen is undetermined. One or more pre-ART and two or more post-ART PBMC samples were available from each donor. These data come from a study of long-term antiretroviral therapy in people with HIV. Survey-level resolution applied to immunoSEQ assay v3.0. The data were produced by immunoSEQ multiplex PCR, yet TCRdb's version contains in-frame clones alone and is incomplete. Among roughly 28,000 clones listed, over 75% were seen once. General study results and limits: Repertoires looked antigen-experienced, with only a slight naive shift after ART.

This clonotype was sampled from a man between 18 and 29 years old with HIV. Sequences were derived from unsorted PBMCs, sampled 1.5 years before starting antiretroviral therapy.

CDR3 coding DNA: TGTGCCAGCAGCCGGCATGGGGGGAAGCGGGAGGGGCCAGATACGCAGTATTTT. It is translated as CASSRHGGKREGPDTQYF. The chain carries TRBV4-2 and TRBJ2-3, with 10 positions matching TRBD2. Germline CDR1 reads LGHNA; CDR2 reads YNFKEQ. The length of the CDR3 is 18 residues. V lost 4 bases, J lost 4 bases, and 14 bases stayed unmatched.